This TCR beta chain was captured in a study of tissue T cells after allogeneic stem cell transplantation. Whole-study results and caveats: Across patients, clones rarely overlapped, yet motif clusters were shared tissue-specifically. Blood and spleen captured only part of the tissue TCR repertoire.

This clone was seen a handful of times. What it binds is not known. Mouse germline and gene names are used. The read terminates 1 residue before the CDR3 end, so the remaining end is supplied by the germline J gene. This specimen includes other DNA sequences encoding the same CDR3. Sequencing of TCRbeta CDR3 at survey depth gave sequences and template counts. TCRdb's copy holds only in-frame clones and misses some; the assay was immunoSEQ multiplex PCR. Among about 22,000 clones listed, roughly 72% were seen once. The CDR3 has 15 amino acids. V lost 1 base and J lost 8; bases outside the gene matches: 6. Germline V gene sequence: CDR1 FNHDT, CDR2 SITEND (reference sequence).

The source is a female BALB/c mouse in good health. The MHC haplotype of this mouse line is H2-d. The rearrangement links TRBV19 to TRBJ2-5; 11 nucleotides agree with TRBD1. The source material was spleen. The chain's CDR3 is CASSITGQGAGTQYF. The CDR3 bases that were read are TGTGCCAGCAGTATAACCGGACAGGGGGCTGGCACCCAGTAC.